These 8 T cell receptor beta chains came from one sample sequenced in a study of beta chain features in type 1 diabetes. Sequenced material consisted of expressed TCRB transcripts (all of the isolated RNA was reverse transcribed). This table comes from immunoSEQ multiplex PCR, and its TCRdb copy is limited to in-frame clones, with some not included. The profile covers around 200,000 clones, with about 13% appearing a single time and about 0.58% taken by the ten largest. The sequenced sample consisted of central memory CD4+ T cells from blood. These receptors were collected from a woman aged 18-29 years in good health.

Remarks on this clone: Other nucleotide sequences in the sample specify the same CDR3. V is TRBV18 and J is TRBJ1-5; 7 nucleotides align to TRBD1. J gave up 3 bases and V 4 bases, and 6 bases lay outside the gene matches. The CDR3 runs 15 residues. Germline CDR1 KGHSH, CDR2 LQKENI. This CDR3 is CASSLGTASNQPQHF. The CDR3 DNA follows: TGTGCCAGCTCACTAGGGACAGCTTCCAATCAGCCCCAGCATTTT.

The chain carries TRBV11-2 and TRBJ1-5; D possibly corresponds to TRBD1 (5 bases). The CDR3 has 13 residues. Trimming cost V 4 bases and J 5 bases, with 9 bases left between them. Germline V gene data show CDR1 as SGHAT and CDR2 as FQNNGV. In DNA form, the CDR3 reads TGTGCCAGCAGCTGGCGGGGGGATCAGCCCCAGCATTTT. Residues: CASSWRGDQPQHF.

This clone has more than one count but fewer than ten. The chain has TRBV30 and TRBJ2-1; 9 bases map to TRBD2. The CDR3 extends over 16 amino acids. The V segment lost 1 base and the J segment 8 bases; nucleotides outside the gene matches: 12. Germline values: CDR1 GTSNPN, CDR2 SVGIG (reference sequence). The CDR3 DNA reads TGTGCCTGGAGTGCCTTGGGACTAGCAGGGATCGATGAGCAGTTCTTC. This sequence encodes CAWSALGLAGIDEQFF.

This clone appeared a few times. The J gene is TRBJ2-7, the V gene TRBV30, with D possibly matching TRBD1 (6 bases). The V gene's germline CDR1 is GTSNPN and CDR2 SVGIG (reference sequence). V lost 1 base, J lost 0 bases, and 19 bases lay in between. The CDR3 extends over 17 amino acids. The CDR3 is CAWSALPTGPHSYEQYF. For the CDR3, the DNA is TGTGCCTGGAGTGCCCTACCTACAGGGCCACACTCCTACGAGCAGTACTTC.

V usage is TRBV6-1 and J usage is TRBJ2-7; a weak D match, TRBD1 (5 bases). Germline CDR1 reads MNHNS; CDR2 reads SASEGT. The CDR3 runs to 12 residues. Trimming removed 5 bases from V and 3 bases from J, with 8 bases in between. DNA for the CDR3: TGTGCCAGCAGTATACAGGACTACGAGCAGTACTTC. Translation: CASSIQDYEQYF.

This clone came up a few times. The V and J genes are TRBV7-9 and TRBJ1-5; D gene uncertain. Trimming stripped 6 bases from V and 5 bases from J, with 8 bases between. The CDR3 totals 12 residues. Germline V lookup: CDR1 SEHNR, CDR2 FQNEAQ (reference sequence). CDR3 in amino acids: CASSYNDQPQHF. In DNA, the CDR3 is TGTGCCAGCAGTTATAATGATCAGCCCCAGCATTTT.

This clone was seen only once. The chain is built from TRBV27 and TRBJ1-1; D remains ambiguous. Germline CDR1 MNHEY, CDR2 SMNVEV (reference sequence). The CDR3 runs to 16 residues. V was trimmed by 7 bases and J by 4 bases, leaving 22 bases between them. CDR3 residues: CASNDSPLALGTEAFF. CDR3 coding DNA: TGTGCCAGCAACGACTCCCCCCTTGCCCTAGGCACTGAAGCTTTCTTT.

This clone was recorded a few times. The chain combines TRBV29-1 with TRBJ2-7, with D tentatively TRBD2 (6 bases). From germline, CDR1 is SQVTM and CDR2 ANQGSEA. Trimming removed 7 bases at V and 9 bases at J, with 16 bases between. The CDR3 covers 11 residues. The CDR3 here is CSASLGGGQYF. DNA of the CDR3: TGCAGCGCTTCCCTCGGGGGAGGGCAGTACTTC.